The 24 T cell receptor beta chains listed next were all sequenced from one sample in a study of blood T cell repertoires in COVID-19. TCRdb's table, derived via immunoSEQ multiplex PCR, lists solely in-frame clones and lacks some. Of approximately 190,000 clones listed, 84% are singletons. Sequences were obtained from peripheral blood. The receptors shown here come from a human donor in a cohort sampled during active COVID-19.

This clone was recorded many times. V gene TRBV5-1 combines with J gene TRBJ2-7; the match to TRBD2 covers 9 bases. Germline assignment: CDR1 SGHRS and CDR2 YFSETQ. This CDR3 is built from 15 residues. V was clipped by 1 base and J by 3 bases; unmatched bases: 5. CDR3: CASSLTAGGGYEQYF. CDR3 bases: TGCGCCAGCAGCTTGACCGCGGGAGGGGGCTACGAGCAGTACTTC.

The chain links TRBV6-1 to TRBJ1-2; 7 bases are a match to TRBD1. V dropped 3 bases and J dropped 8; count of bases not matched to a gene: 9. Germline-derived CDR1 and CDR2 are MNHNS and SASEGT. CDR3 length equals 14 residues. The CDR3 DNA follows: TGTGCCAGCAGTGACCCTCGACAGGGTTCCGGCTACACCTTC. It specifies CASSDPRQGSGYTF.

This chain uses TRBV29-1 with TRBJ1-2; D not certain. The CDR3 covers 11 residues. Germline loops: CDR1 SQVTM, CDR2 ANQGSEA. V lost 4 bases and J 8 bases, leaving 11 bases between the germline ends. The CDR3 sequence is CSVGGGNGYTF. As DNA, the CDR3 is TGCAGCGTTGGGGGAGGGAACGGCTACACCTTC.

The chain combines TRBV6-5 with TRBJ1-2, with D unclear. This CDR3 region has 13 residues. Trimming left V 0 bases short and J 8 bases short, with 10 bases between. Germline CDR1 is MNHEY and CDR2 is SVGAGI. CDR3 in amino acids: CASSYSGGRGYTF. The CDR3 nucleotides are TGTGCCAGCAGTTACTCCGGTGGTCGAGGCTACACCTTC.

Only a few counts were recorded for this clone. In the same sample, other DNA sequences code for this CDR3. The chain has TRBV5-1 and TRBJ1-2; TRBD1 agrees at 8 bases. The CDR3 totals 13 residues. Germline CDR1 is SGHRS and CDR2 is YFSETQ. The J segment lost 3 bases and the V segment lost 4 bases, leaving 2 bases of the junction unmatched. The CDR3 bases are TGCGCCAGCAGCCCGGGACAGGACTATGGCTACACCTTC. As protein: CASSPGQDYGYTF.

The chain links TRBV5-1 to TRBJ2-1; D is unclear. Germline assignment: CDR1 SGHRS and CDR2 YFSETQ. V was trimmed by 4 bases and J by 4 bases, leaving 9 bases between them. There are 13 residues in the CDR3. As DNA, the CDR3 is TGCGCCAGCAGCAAACAGCTATACAATGAGCAGTTCTTC. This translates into CASSKQLYNEQFF.

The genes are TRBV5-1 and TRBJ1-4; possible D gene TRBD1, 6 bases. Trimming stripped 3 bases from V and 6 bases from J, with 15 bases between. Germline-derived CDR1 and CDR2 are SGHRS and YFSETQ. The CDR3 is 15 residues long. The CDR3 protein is CASSWGKGDHEKLFF. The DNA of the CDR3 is TGCGCCAGCAGCTGGGGTAAGGGGGATCATGAAAAACTGTTTTTT. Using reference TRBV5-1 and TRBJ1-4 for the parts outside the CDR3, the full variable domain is KAGVTQTPRYLIKTRGQQVTLSCSPISGHRSVSWYQQTPGQGLQFLFEYFSETQRNKGNFPGRFSGRQFSNSRSEMNVSTLELGDSALYLCASSWGKGDHEKLFFGSGTQLSVL.

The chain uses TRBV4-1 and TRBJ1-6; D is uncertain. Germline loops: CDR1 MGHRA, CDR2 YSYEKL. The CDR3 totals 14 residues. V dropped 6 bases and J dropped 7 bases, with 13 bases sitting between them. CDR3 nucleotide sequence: TGCGCCAGCAGAATAGGACCGGGGAATTCACCCCTCCACTTT. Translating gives CASRIGPGNSPLHF.

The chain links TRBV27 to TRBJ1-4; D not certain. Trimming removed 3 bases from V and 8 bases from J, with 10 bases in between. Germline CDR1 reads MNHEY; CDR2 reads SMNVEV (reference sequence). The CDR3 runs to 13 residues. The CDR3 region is CASSFGVGEKLFF. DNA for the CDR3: TGTGCCAGCAGTTTCGGAGTAGGAGAAAAACTGTTTTTT. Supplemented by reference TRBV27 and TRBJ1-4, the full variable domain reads EAQVTQNPRYLITVTGKKLTVTCSQNMNHEYMSWYRQDPGLGLRQIYYSMNVEVTDKGDVPEGYKVSRKEKRNFPLILESPSPNQTSLYFCASSFGVGEKLFFGSGTQLSVL.

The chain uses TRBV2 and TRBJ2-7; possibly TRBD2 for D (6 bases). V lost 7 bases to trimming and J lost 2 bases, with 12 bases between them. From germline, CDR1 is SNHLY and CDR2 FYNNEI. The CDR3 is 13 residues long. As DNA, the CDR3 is TGTGCCAGCAAGTGGGAGGCGACCTACGAGCAGTACTTC. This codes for CASKWEATYEQYF.

Here the CDR3 reads CASPGQPLRGGTEAFF. The CDR3 region has the DNA TGCGCCAGCCCGGGACAGCCTCTCCGTGGTGGCACTGAAGCTTTCTTT. V gene TRBV10-2 combines with J gene TRBJ1-1; TRBD1 aligns across 7 bases. Germline trimming cut 8 bases from V and 4 bases from J; bases unmatched to any gene: 16. This CDR3 has 16 residues. CDR1 is WSHSY and CDR2 is SAAADI in the germline V gene.

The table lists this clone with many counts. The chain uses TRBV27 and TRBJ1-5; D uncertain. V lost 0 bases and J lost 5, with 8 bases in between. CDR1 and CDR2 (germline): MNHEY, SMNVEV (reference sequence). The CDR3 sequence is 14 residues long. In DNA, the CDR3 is TGTGCCAGCAGTTTATCGGCAGATTATCAGCCCCAGCATTTT. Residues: CASSLSADYQPQHF.

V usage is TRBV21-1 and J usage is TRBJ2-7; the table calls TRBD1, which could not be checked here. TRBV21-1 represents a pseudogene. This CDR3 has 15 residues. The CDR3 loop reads CASPFSRTDFYEQYV. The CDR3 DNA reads TGTGCCAGTCCTTTTTCCCGGACAGACTTCTACGAGCAGTACGTC.

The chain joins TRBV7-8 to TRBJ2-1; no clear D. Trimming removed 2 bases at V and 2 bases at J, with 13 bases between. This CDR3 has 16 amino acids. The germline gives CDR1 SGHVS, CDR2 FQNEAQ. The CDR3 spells CASSLLGRVTYNEQFF. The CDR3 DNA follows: TGTGCCAGCAGCTTACTGGGTCGGGTGACCTACAATGAGCAGTTCTTC.

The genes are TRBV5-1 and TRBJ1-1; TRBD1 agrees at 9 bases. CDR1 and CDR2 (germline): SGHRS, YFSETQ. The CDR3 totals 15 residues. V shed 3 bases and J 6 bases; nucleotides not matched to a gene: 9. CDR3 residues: CASSSGTGRVAEAFF. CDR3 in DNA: TGCGCCAGCAGCTCGGGGACAGGGAGGGTCGCTGAAGCTTTCTTT.

The CDR3 nucleotides are TGTGCCAGCAGTTACTCAGGACAGGGTCCTGGCTACACCTTC. It encodes CASSYSGQGPGYTF. The chain carries TRBV6-5 and TRBJ1-2, with 8 bases identical to TRBD1. CDR1 and CDR2 from the germline V gene are MNHEY and SVGAGI. With 0 bases clipped from V and 7 bases from J, the junction kept 4 bases outside the gene matches. The CDR3 runs to 14 residues.

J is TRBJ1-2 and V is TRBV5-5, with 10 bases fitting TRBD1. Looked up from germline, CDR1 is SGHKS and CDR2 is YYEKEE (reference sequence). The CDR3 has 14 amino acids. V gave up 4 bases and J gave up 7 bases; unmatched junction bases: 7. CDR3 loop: CASSPTGTGAGYTF. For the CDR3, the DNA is TGTGCCAGCAGCCCCACCGGGACAGGGGCTGGCTACACCTTC.

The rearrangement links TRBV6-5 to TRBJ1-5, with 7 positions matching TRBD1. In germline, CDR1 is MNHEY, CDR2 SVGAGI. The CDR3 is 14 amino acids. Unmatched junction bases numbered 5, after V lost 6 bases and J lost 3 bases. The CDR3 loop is CASSSGQFNQPQHF. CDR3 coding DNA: TGTGCCAGCAGCTCGGGACAGTTCAATCAGCCCCAGCATTTT.

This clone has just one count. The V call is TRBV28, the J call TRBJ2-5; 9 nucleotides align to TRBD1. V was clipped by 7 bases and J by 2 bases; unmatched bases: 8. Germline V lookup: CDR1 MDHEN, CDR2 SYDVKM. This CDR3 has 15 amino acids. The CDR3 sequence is CASNAGQGVQETQYF. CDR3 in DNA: TGTGCCAGCAACGCGGGACAGGGAGTTCAAGAGACCCAGTACTTC.

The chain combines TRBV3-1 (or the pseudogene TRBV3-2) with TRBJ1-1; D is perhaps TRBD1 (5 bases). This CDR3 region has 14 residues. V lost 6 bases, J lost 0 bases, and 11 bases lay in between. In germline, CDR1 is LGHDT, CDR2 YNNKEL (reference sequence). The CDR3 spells CASSSYRLNTEAFF. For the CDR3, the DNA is TGTGCCAGCAGTTCATACAGGTTGAACACTGAAGCTTTCTTT.

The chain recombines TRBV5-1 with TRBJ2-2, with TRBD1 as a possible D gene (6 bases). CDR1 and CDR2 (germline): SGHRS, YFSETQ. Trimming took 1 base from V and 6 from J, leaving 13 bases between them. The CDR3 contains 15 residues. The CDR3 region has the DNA TGCGCCAGCAGCTTGTTGTTGGGGGCGCCCGGGGAGCTGTTTTTT. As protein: CASSLLLGAPGELFF.

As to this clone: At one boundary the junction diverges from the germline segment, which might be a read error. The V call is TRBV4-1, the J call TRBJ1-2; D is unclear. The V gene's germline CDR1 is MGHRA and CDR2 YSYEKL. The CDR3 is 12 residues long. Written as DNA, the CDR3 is TGCGCCAGCAGCCAGCCCGACGGTACCACTAACTTC. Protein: CASSQPDGTTNF.

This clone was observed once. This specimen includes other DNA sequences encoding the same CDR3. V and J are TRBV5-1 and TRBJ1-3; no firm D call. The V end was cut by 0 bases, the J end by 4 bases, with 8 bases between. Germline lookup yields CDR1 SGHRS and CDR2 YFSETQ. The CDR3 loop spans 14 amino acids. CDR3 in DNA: TGCGCCAGCAGCTTGGCAGGTAGAGGAAACACCATATATTTT. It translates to CASSLAGRGNTIYF.

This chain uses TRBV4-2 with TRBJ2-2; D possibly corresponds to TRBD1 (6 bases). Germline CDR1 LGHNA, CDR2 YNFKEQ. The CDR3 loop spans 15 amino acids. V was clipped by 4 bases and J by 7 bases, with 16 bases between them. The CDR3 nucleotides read TGTGCCAGCAGCCCCGCACCGAGAGGGGGCGGGGAGCTGTTTTTT. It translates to CASSPAPRGGGELFF.